This TCR beta chain was sequenced in a study of identical twins. Trimming shortened V by 4 bases and J by 5 bases, and 11 bases separated the two germline ends. The CDR3 length is 13 residues. This clonotype was detected many times. MiXCR was run by TCRdb on the 5' RACE reads, yielding one entry per CDR3 protein. The sample contains about 730,000 distinct CDR3 sequences, 21% of which appear only once. The sample was also reused in another study, on T cells expressing NK-cell markers.

Sequenced sample: PBMCs. The chain uses TRBV12-3 or TRBV12-4 and TRBJ1-2; D might be TRBD1 (5 bases). This TCR was recovered from a woman aged 18-29 years in good health. DNA of the CDR3: TGTGCCAGCAGTTCATGGGGCCTATATGGCTACACCTTC. It translates to CASSSWGLYGYTF.